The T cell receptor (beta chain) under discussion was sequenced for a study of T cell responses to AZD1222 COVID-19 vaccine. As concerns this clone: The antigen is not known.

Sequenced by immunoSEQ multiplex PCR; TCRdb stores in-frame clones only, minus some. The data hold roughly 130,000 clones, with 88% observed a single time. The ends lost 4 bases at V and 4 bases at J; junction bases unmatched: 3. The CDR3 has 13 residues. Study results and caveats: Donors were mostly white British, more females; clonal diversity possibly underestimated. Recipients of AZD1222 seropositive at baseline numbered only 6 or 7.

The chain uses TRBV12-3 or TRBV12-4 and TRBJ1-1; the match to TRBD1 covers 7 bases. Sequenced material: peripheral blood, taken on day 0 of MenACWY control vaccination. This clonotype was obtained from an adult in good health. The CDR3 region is CASSSTGPTEAFF. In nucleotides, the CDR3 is TGTGCCAGCAGTTCGACAGGGCCCACTGAAGCTTTCTTT.